The 18 T cell receptor beta chains listed next were all sequenced from one sample in a study of CD4 and CD8 cells across lung adenocarcinoma regions. Via MiXCR, TCRdb re-called the PCR reads, giving one row per CDR3 protein. The sample consists of about 20,000 distinct CDR3 sequences, less than 70% of them appearing once. Input material: CD8+ T cells from the center of a lung tumor. Receptors were obtained from a female donor with lung adenocarcinoma. The CD4 and CD8 labels of this study may be unreliable.

This chain connects TRBV27 to TRBJ1-1, with 8 positions matching TRBD1. V was pared by 5 bases and J by 8 bases, with 4 bases of the junction left unmatched. CDR3 length: 12 amino acids. Germline assignment: CDR1 MNHEY and CDR2 SMNVEV (reference sequence). This chain's CDR3 is CASSDRGEEAFF. DNA for the CDR3: TGTGCCAGCAGTGACAGGGGAGAAGAAGCTTTCTTT.

The chain recombines TRBV6-1 with TRBJ1-1; D unresolved. Germline lookup yields CDR1 MNHNS and CDR2 SASEGT. The CDR3 has 15 amino acids. The germline V and J ends were trimmed by 0 bases and 1 base, with 9 bases remaining between them. CDR3 sequence reads: CASSEAPVGNTEAFF. The CDR3 nucleotides are TGTGCCAGCAGTGAAGCTCCGGTCGGGAACACTGAAGCTTTCTTT.

The CDR3 nucleotides read TGCGCGGGGAACGGGGGCCGTGACCCAGATACGCAGTATTTT. Translating gives CAGNGGRDPDTQYF. This rearrangement joins TRBV10-1 to TRBJ2-3; D is possibly TRBD1 or TRBD2 (6 bases each). The CDR3 has 14 residues. The germline V gene has CDR1 WNHNN and CDR2 SYGVQD (reference sequence).

CDR3 nucleotide sequence: TGTGCCAGCAGTGAGGGACAGGGGCGCACAGATACGCAGTATTTT. This translates into CASSEGQGRTDTQYF. The genes are TRBV6-1 and TRBJ2-3, with 10 bases lining up with TRBD1. CDR3 length: 15 residues. The V gene end was trimmed by 3 bases and the J gene end by 1 base; junction bases not matched to a gene: 1. The germline V gene has CDR1 MNHNS and CDR2 SASEGT.

Only a few counts were recorded for this clonotype. The rearrangement links TRBV4-2 to TRBJ2-3; no reliable D call. CDR1 is LGHNA, CDR2 YNFKEQ, per germline. The CDR3 contains 17 residues. V dropped 5 bases and J dropped 4 bases, with 22 bases sitting between them. The CDR3: CASSSQEQSRVADTQYF. The CDR3 region has the DNA TGTGCCAGCAGCTCCCAGGAACAGTCAAGGGTGGCAGATACGCAGTATTTT.

The chain recombines TRBV6-1 with TRBJ2-3; perhaps TRBD1 as D (6 bases). This CDR3 is built from 16 residues. Germline V gene lookup returns CDR1 MNHNS and CDR2 SASEGT. Between the trimmed V and J ends, which lost 5 bases and 9 bases, there was a span of 24 bases. The CDR3 nucleotides are TGTGCCAGCAGTCCCAACCAGGGTGTGTGCACAGGGACGCAGTATTTT. This translates into CASSPNQGVCTGTQYF.

A note on this clonotype: One junction end disagrees with the germline gene, perhaps due to a read error. The chain employs TRBV6-1 and TRBJ2-5; D remains unclear. CDR3 length equals 14 residues. Germline CDR1 and CDR2: MNHNS and SASEGT. Here the CDR3 reads CATKVPGDEETQYF. In DNA, the CDR3 is TGTGCCACCAAGGTCCCGGGTGACGAAGAGACTCAGTACTTC.

As regards this clonotype: The germline gene is not matched at one end of the junction; a read error may be the cause. The V call is TRBV10-3, the J call TRBJ2-3; D call uncertain. The DNA matches TRBJ2-2 better at its end, which makes the J call doubtful. The CDR3 is made up of 17 amino acids. The germline CDR1 and CDR2 sequences are ENHRY and SYGVKD. CDR3 loop: CASSDPLTGVSTGTLFF. The CDR3 nucleotides read TGTGCCAGCAGTGATCCACTCACGGGTGTGAGCACCGGTACGCTGTTTTTT.

This sequence joins TRBV12-5 and TRBJ2-1; either TRBD1 or TRBD2 may fit D (6 bases each). The DNA end is more similar to TRBJ2-7, so the J call may be wrong. This CDR3 contains 17 residues. Per germline, CDR1 LGHNT and CDR2 FRNRAP. The CDR3 bases are TGTGCTAGTGGTTTGGCCACAGGGACGGGGGTAGACAATGAGCAGTACTTC. This codes for CASGLATGTGVDNEQYF.

Comments on this clonotype: Its ends do not fully match the called genes, so a read error is possible. V is TRBV6-1 and J is TRBJ2-1; weak D call: TRBD2 (8 bases). The closer fit of TRBJ2-5 to the DNA end suggests the J call may be wrong. CDR1 is MNHNS and CDR2 is SASEGT in the germline V gene. The CDR3 sequence is 17 residues long. The CDR3 DNA sequence: TGTGCCAGCCAGGGGGGTCGGGGGGGCCGGAGCAAAGATACCCAGTACTTC. This translates into CASQGGRGGRSKDTQYF.

CDR3 bases: TGTGCCAGCAGTTCTCTCCGTGGGACCCAGCAGTACTTC. As protein: CASSSLRGTQQYF. The J gene is TRBJ2-1, the V gene TRBV12-3 or TRBV12-4; tentatively, D is TRBD1 or TRBD2 (5 bases each). The DNA end is more similar to TRBJ2-7, so the J call may be wrong. This CDR3 has 13 residues.

Notes on this clonotype: At one of its ends the junction is not consistent with the germline gene, which may arise from a read error. The V and J genes are TRBV27 and TRBJ2-3; 9 bases match TRBD2. Germline CDR1 reads MNHEY; CDR2 reads SMNVEV (reference sequence). The CDR3 covers 13 residues. The CDR3 DNA sequence: TGTGCCAGCACCCGGACTAGCGATAATACGCAGTACTTT. Its translation: CASTRTSDNTQYF.

The rearrangement links TRBV12-3 or TRBV12-4 to TRBJ2-5, with 10 nucleotides matching TRBD2. The J call may be faulty, since TRBJ2-1 better matches the DNA end. The CDR3 sequence is 15 residues long. The CDR3 region is CASTLVAGGNNEQFF. CDR3 nucleotides: TGTGCCAGCACCCTGGTAGCGGGAGGCAACAATGAGCAGTTCTTC.

By share, this clonotype ranks as medium-sized. The J gene is TRBJ2-5, the V gene TRBV10-3; possible D gene TRBD2, 6 bases. This CDR3 comprises 14 residues. Germline-derived CDR1 and CDR2 are ENHRY and SYGVKD. The ends were cut back, 0 bases at V and 4 bases at J, with 9 bases in the middle. The CDR3 reads CAISESKGGETQYF. DNA for the CDR3: TGTGCCATCAGTGAGTCGAAGGGAGGAGAGACCCAGTACTTC.

V is TRBV7-9 and J is TRBJ2-1; TRBD2 aligns across 7 bases. The CDR3 sequence is 15 residues long. Germline assignment: CDR1 SEHNR and CDR2 FQNEAQ (reference sequence). V trimming: 1 base; J trimming: 12 bases; junction bases outside the gene matches: 12. The CDR3 DNA sequence: TGTGCCAGCAGCTTAGGGGGGGGGGGGGGGGGTGCGCAGTTCTTC. As protein: CASSLGGGGGGAQFF.

This clonotype was counted a single time. The V and J genes are TRBV24-1 and TRBJ2-1; 10 nucleotides line up with TRBD1. Germline V CDR1 and CDR2: KGHDR, SFDVKD. V was clipped by 4 bases and J by 5 bases; unmatched bases: 7. The CDR3 length is 16 residues. This CDR3 reads CATSEGGTGANNEQFF. CDR3 in DNA: TGTGCCACCAGTGAGGGCGGGACAGGGGCTAACAATGAGCAGTTCTTC.

The chain links TRBV6-1 to TRBJ2-2, with a weak D call TRBD2 (6 bases). The CDR3 length is 15 residues. The V gene's germline CDR1 is MNHNS and CDR2 SASEGT. V was trimmed by 2 bases and J by 5 bases, leaving 12 bases between them. The CDR3 here is CASSERGGGTGELFF. CDR3 nucleotides: TGTGCCAGCAGTGAACGGGGAGGAGGAACCGGGGAGCTGTTTTTT.

This clonotype was detected only a few times. V usage is TRBV30 and J usage is TRBJ2-1; D not resolved. Germline V lookup: CDR1 GTSNPN, CDR2 SVGIG (reference sequence). The CDR3 is 14 amino acids. The V and J ends lost 3 bases and 1 base respectively, with 10 bases between them. The CDR3 nucleotides read TGTGCCTGGAGCGTCGGAGCATCCTACAATGAGCAGTTCTTC. Translated: CAWSVGASYNEQFF.